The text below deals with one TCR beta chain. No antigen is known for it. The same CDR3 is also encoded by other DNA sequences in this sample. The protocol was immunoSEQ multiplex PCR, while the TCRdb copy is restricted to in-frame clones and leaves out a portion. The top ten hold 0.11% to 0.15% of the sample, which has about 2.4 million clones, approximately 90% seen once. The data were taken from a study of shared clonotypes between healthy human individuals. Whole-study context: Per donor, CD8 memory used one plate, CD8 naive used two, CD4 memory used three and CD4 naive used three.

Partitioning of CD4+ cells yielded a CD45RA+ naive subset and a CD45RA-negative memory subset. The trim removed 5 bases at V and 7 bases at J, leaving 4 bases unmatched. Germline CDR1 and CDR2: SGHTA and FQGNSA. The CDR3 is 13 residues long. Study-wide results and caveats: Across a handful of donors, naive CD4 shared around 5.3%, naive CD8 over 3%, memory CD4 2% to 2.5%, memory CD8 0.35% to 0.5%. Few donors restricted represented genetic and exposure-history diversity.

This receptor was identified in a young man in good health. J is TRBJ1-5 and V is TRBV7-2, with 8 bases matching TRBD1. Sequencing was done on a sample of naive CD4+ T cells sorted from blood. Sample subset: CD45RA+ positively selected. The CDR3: CASSLDRGQPQHF. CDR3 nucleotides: TGTGCCAGCAGCCTAGACAGGGGCCAGCCCCAGCATTTT.